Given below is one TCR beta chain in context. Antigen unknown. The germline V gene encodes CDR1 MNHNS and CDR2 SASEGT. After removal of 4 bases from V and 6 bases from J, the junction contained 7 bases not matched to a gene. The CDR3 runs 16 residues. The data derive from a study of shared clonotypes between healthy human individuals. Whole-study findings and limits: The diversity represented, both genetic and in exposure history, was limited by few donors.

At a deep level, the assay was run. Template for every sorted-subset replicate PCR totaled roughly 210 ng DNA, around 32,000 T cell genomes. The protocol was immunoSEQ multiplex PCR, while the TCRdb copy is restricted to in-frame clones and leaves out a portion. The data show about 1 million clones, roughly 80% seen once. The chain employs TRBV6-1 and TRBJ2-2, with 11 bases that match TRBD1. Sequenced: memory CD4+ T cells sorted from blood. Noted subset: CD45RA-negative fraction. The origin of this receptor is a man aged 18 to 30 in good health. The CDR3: CASSAADRGRPGELFF. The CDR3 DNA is TGTGCCAGCAGTGCAGCGGACAGGGGGCGCCCCGGGGAGCTGTTTTTT.